The present T cell receptor (beta chain) was sequenced within a study of OX40 agonist ivuxolimab in advanced cancers. The overall study: With a range of roughly 20 to 80, age averaged approximately 64 years, and around 83% were male. Study-level results: Nonresponders included some who also had low normalized T-cell clonal expansion. It was not determined which antigens were specifically recognized by the peripheral T cells that had undergone clonal expansion. At 0.1 to 3.0 mg/kg and by week 6, clonal expansion occurred in CD4+ and CD8+ blood T cells.

Produced via immunoSEQ multiplex PCR; TCRdb's table is partial and in-frame only. The table lists 31,000 or so clones, around nine tenths of them singletons. This clone was found a few times. Its antigen is as yet unknown. This clonotype was obtained from an adult with an advanced solid tumor such as melanoma, head and neck, liver or kidney cancer. The sample consisted of CD4+ or CD8+ T cells sorted from blood, taken in a trial of the OX40 agonist ivuxolimab.

The CDR3 sequence is CASSFGDPRVNEQFF. CDR3 in DNA: TGTGCCAGCAGTTTCGGGGATCCCAGGGTTAATGAGCAGTTCTTC. This chain uses TRBV27 with TRBJ2-1; D may be TRBD1 or TRBD2 (5 bases each). Per the germline V gene, CDR1 is MNHEY and CDR2 is SMNVEV (reference sequence). Between the trimmed V and J ends, which lost 3 bases and 7 bases, there was a span of 16 bases. The CDR3 extends over 15 amino acids.